The 27 T cell receptor beta chains given below trace back to one sample, sequenced in a study of monozygotic twins with inflammatory bowel disease (dated by TCRdb to between 2018 and 2021). The method behind the library was 5' RACE. Sequencing instrument: Illumina HiSeq 2500. TCRdb reprocessed the reads and lists each CDR3 protein sequence as a single entry, with no DNA. This sample's table has entries for over 130,000 distinct CDR3 sequences. In total, the top ten clones hold about 2.6% of the sample. Sequenced: blood. These receptors were taken from a human donor with ulcerative colitis or Crohn's disease, or a healthy co-twin of an affected twin (not recorded which).

The V call is TRBV5-1, the J call TRBJ1-4. This CDR3 has 13 amino acids. Looked up from germline, CDR1 is SGHRS and CDR2 is YFSETQ. CDR3 sequence: CASSLSQNEKLFF.

The chain joins TRBV5-1 to TRBJ2-1; TCRdb selects TRBD2, and the lack of DNA leaves this call unchecked. The CDR3 extends over 14 amino acids. CDR1 is SGHRS, CDR2 YFSETQ, per germline. The CDR3 protein is CASSPMTAGNEQFF.

The rearrangement joins TRBV7-2 to TRBJ2-3; TCRdb's D call of TRBD2 is untestable without DNA. The CDR3 runs 15 residues. Germline CDR1 and CDR2: SGHTA and FQGNSA. CDR3 sequence reads: CASTRTSSSTDTQYF.

The chain couples TRBV20-1 to TRBJ2-5. This CDR3 has 13 residues. CDR1 and CDR2 (germline): DFQATT, SNEGSKA (reference sequence). The CDR3 region is CSARVPALETQYF.

The CDR3 region is CASSPGDTQYF. The rearrangement uses TRBV5-1 and TRBJ2-3; the TCRdb call, TRBD1, lacks DNA for checking. Germline CDR1 reads SGHRS; CDR2 reads YFSETQ. The CDR3 length is 11 residues.

The rearrangement joins TRBV7-8 to TRBJ2-7; the TCRdb call, TRBD1, lacks DNA for checking. The CDR3 is 14 amino acids. Per the germline V gene, CDR1 is SGHVS and CDR2 is FQNEAQ. Here the CDR3 reads CASSSRSIQGKQYF. The full variable domain, completed using reference TRBV7-8 and TRBJ2-7, is GAGVSQSPRYKVAKRGQDVALRCDPISGHVSLFWYQQALGQGPEFLTYFQNEAQLDKSGLPSDRFFAERPEGSVSTLKIQRTQQEDSAVYLCASSSRSIQGKQYFGPGTRLTVT.

The chain has TRBV5-1 and TRBJ2-1; lacking DNA, the TRBD1 call made by TCRdb goes unchecked. This CDR3 region has 17 residues. Germline V gene lookup returns CDR1 SGHRS and CDR2 YFSETQ. The CDR3 loop is CASSFVSRDNGGNEQFF.

The chain couples TRBV30 to TRBJ2-7; with no DNA, the TCRdb D assignment of TRBD1 cannot be verified. CDR1 is GTSNPN, CDR2 SVGIG, per germline (reference sequence). The CDR3 loop spans 14 amino acids. This CDR3 reads CAWRGTGGPYEQYF.

V is TRBV7-9 and J is TRBJ2-5; TCRdb lists TRBD2, though no DNA is available to test this call. Germline values: CDR1 SEHNR, CDR2 FQNEAQ (reference sequence). This CDR3 region has 15 residues. The CDR3 spells CASSLGVGLRETQYF. The complete variable domain, with remaining parts taken from reference TRBV7-9 and TRBJ2-5, reads DTGVSQNPRHKITKRGQNVTFRCDPISEHNRLYWYRQTLGQGPEFLTYFQNEAQLEKSRLLSDRFSAERPKGSFSTLEIQRTEQGDSAMYLCASSLGVGLRETQYFGPGTRLLVL.

This chain connects TRBV19 to TRBJ2-7; the D gene TCRdb calls, TRBD1, cannot be checked with no DNA. Germline V gene sequence: CDR1 LNHDA, CDR2 SQIVND (reference sequence). This CDR3 has 15 amino acids. This CDR3 is CASTTGGTSSYEQYF.

The CDR3 reads CASSPTGHMNTEAFF. The chain recombines TRBV5-1 with TRBJ1-1; without DNA, the TCRdb call of TRBD1 cannot be checked. The CDR3 spans 15 residues. From germline, CDR1 is SGHRS and CDR2 YFSETQ.

The rearrangement joins TRBV18 to TRBJ2-1; TCRdb selects TRBD2, and the lack of DNA leaves this call unchecked. The CDR3 is 16 residues long. In germline, CDR1 is KGHSH, CDR2 LQKENI. CDR3 sequence: CASSLLSSGGAYEQFF.

This chain links TRBV27 with TRBJ2-5. The CDR3 extends over 14 amino acids. Per the germline V gene, CDR1 is MNHEY and CDR2 is SMNVEV (reference sequence). The chain's CDR3 is CASSLRGMQETQYF.

The chain links TRBV5-6 to TRBJ2-4; the TRBD1 assignment by TCRdb is unverifiable without DNA. Germline V gene data show CDR1 as SGHDT and CDR2 as YYEEEE. CDR3 length: 16 residues. The CDR3 loop is CASSPQLGGVFNIQYF.

This rearrangement joins TRBV6-2 or TRBV6-3 to TRBJ2-7; TCRdb names TRBD1, which stays unverified in the absence of DNA. Looked up from germline, CDR1 is MNHEY and CDR2 is SVGEGT. The CDR3 contains 14 residues. CDR3 loop: CASGKGAASAEQYF.

V gene TRBV10-3 combines with J gene TRBJ2-5; TCRdb's assignment of TRBD1 cannot be checked, as there is no DNA. The CDR3 covers 14 residues. From germline, CDR1 is ENHRY and CDR2 SYGVKD. CDR3 residues: CAISEGTGPETQYF.

J is TRBJ2-7 and V is TRBV20-1. CDR3 length: 11 amino acids. Germline CDR1 DFQATT, CDR2 SNEGSKA (reference sequence). The CDR3 loop reads CSAGDAYEQYF.

The chain has TRBV10-3 and TRBJ2-3; without DNA, the TCRdb call of TRBD1 cannot be checked. Germline values: CDR1 ENHRY, CDR2 SYGVKD. The CDR3 length is 15 residues. CDR3 loop: CAISPGTGGTDTQYF.

The chain uses TRBV12-3 or TRBV12-4 and TRBJ2-5; the D call of TRBD1 rests on TCRdb alone, since no DNA is present to check it. The CDR3 has 14 amino acids. The CDR3 reads CASSLHQGGETQYF.

This rearrangement joins TRBV4-3 to TRBJ2-7; there is no DNA to check the TCRdb D call of TRBD2. The CDR3 has 15 amino acids. Germline V gene lookup returns CDR1 LGHNA and CDR2 YSLEER. The CDR3 loop is CASSQIGLERYEQYF.

The chain recombines TRBV5-5 with TRBJ2-2. The germline V gene encodes CDR1 SGHKS and CDR2 YYEKEE (reference sequence). This CDR3 has 15 amino acids. The CDR3 sequence is CASSLEHGNTGELFF.

This chain connects TRBV3-1 to TRBJ2-7. Germline V lookup: CDR1 LGHDT, CDR2 YNNKEL (reference sequence). This CDR3 has 13 residues. The CDR3 region is CASSQESGLGQYF.

The rearrangement uses TRBV5-1 and TRBJ2-3; TCRdb returns TRBD1, unconfirmable since there is no DNA. This CDR3 spans 16 amino acids. Germline V lookup: CDR1 SGHRS, CDR2 YFSETQ. CDR3: CASSPGQGAMTDTQYF.

The gene calls are TRBV20-1 and TRBJ2-7. Germline V gene sequence: CDR1 DFQATT, CDR2 SNEGSKA (reference sequence). The CDR3 has 12 amino acids. The CDR3 region is CSAIPQWYEQYF.

The chain links TRBV27 to TRBJ2-5. CDR1 MNHEY and CDR2 SMNVEV come from the germline V gene (reference sequence). This CDR3 has 13 amino acids. The CDR3: CASSHRGLETQYF.

The V call is TRBV4-3, the J call TRBJ2-1; TCRdb proposes TRBD1, but this gene call is untestable without DNA. The germline CDR1 and CDR2 sequences are LGHNA and YSLEER. CDR3 length equals 17 residues. CDR3: CASSQDLGAPSYNEQFF.

The V gene is TRBV7-9, the J gene TRBJ2-2; TCRdb's D gene call, TRBD1, goes unchecked for lack of DNA. CDR3 length: 16 amino acids. Germline V gives CDR1 SEHNR, CDR2 FQNEAQ (reference sequence). The CDR3 loop reads CASSSTGTANTGELFF.